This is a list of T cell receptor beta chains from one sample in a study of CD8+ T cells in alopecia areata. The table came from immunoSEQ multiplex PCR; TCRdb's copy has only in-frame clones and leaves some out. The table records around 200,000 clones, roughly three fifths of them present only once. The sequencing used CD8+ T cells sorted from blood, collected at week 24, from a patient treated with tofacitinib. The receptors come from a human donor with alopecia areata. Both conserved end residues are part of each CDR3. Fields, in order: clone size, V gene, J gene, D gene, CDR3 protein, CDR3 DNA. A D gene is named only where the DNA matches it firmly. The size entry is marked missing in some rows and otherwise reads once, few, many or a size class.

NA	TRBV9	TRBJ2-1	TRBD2	CASSVELAGGIYNEQFF	TGTGCCAGCAGCGTAGAACTAGCGGGGGGGATTTACAATGAGCAGTTCTTC
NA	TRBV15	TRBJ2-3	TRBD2	CATSRERAGSTDTQYF	TGTGCCACCAGCAGAGAACGAGCGGGGAGCACAGATACGCAGTATTTT
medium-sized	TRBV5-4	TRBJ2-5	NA	CASSLADTPGTQYF	TGTGCCAGCAGCTTGGCCGACACTCCGGGAACCCAGTACTTC
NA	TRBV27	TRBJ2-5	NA	CASSLGNLQETQYF	TGTGCCAGCAGTTTGGGCAACCTACAAGAGACCCAGTACTTC
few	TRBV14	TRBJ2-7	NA	CASSPNVAYEQYF	TGTGCCAGCAGCCCCAATGTGGCGTACGAGCAGTACTTC
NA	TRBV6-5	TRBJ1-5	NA	CASSTHSNQPQHF	TGTGCCAGCAGCACTCATAGCAATCAGCCCCAGCATTTT
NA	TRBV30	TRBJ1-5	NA	CAWTPSGGYQPQHF	TGTGCCTGGACACCTTCCGGGGGCTATCAGCCCCAGCATTTT
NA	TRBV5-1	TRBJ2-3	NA	CASSLAETSTDTQYF	TGCGCCAGCAGCCTGGCGGAAACTAGCACAGATACGCAGTATTTT
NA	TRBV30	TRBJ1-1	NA	CAWSVPQFITEAFF	TGTGCCTGGAGTGTGCCGCAATTCATCACTGAAGCTTTCTTT
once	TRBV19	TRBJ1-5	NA	CASSGPGDFYQPQHF	TGTGCCAGTAGTGGGCCAGGGGACTTCTATCAGCCCCAGCATTTT
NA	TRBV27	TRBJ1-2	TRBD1	CASSRGQGGSRNF	TGTGCCAGCAGCCGCGGACAGGGGGGATCCCGCAACTTC
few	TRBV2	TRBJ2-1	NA	CASSESGFNEQFF	TGTGCCAGCAGTGAATCAGGGTTTAATGAGCAGTTCTTC
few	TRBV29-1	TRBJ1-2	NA	CSEVFYGYTF	TGCAGCGAGGTGTTTTATGGCTACACCTTC
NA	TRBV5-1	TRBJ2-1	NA	CASSSGGTDNEQFF	TGCGCCAGCAGCTCGGGGGGGACAGACAATGAGCAGTTCTTC
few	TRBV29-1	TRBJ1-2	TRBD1	CSVIGTGGDYGYTF	TGCAGCGTCATAGGGACAGGGGGCGACTATGGCTACACCTTC
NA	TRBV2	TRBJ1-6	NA	CASTDLEGHLNSPLHF	TGTGCCAGCACTGACTTGGAGGGACACCTTAATTCACCCCTCCACTTT
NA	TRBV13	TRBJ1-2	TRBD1	CASSSGQEYGYTF	TGTGCCAGCAGCTCGGGACAGGAGTATGGCTACACCTTC
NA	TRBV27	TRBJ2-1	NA	CASSLGYNEQFF	TGTGCCAGCAGTTTAGGGTACAATGAGCAGTTCTTC
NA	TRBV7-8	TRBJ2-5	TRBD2	CASSLGIAGGQETQYF	TGTGCCAGCAGCTTAGGGATAGCGGGGGGGCAAGAGACCCAGTACTTC
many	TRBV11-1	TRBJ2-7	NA	CASSSRDLGGYEQYF	TGTGCCAGCAGCAGCAGAGATCTCGGGGGCTACGAGCAGTACTTC
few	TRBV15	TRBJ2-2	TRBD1	CATSRVDRPSGELFF	TGTGCCACCAGCAGGGTGGACAGGCCCTCCGGGGAGCTGTTTTTT
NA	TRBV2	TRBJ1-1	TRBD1	CASSERGLDTEAFF	TGTGCCAGCAGTGAAAGGGGGCTTGACACTGAAGCTTTCTTT
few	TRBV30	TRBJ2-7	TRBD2	CAWTGTISYEQYF	TGTGCCTGGACAGGGACTATCTCCTACGAGCAGTACTTC
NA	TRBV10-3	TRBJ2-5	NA	CAISEFYGETQYF	TGTGCCATCAGTGAATTCTATGGGGAGACCCAGTACTTC
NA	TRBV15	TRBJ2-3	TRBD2	CATSRGLAGAGGTQYF	TGTGCCACCAGCAGAGGGCTAGCGGGGGCCGGTGGAACGCAGTATTTT
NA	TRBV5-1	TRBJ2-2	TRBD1	CASRYRGFRTGELFF	TGCGCCAGCCGCTACAGGGGCTTTCGTACCGGGGAGCTGTTTTTT
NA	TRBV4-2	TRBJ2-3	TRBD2	CASSASGGATDTQYF	TGTGCCAGCAGCGCTAGCGGGGGGGCGACAGATACGCAGTATTTT
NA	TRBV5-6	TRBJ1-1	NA	CASSFAGMNTEAFF	TGTGCCAGCAGCTTTGCGGGGATGAACACTGAAGCTTTCTTT
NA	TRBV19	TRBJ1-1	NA	CASSIPTLYTEAFF	TGTGCCAGTAGTATCCCCACCCTATACACTGAAGCTTTCTTT
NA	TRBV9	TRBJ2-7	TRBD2	CASSREGTSGSYEQYF	TGTGCCAGCAGCCGCGAAGGGACTAGCGGGTCGTACGAGCAGTACTTC
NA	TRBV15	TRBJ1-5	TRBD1	CATSRSRGPEPQHF	TGTGCCACCAGCAGGAGCAGGGGGCCGGAGCCCCAGCATTTT
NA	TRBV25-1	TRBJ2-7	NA	CASGEYEQYF	TGTGCCAGCGGAGAGTACGAGCAGTACTTC
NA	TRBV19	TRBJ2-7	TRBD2	CASSISGGAYEQYF	TGTGCCAGTAGTATAAGCGGGGGGGCCTACGAGCAGTACTTC
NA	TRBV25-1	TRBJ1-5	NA	CASRSGNLGHQPQHF	TGTGCCAGCAGATCCGGGAACCTTGGACATCAGCCCCAGCATTTT
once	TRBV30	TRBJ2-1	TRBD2	CASPTSLAGGVNEQFF	TGTGCCTCTCCCACCTCTCTCGCGGGGGGAGTCAATGAGCAGTTCTTC
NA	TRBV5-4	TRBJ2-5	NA	CASSLVNRRNQETQYF	TGTGCCAGCAGCTTGGTTAACAGAAGGAACCAAGAGACCCAGTACTTC
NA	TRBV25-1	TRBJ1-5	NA	CASSDLGREQPQHF	TGTGCCAGCAGTGATTTAGGGAGAGAGCAGCCCCAGCATTTT
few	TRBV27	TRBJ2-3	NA	CASFEEGNTDTQYF	TGTGCCAGCTTCGAGGAGGGTAACACAGATACGCAGTATTTT
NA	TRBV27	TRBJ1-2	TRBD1	CASSLTGYYGYTF	TGTGCCAGCAGCTTGACAGGGTACTATGGCTACACCTTC
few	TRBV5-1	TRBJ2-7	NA	CASRPGSLPPYEQYF	TGCGCCAGCAGACCCGGGAGTCTACCTCCCTACGAGCAGTACTTC